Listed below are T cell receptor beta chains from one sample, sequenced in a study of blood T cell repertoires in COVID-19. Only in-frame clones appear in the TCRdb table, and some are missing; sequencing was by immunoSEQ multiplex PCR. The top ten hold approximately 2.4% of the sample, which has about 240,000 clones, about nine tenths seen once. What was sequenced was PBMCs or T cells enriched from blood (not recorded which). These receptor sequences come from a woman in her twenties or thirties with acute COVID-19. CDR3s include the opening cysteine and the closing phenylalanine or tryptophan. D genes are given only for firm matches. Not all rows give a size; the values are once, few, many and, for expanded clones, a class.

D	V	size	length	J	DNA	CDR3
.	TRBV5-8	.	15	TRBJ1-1	TGTGCCAGCAGCGTTAGCCCGACAGGTTCTGTTGAAGCTTTCTTT	CASSVSPTGSVEAFF
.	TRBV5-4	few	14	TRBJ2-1	TGTGCCAGCAACTCGGCGGGGCCCTACAATGAGCAGTTCTTC	CASNSAGPYNEQFF
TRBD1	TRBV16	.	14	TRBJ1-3	TGTGCCAGCAGCCAAATCGACAGGGTGTACACCATATATTTT	CASSQIDRVYTIYF
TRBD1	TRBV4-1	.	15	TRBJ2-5	TGCGCCAGCAGCCAAGAAATCAGGGGGCTAGAGACCCAGTACTTC	CASSQEIRGLETQYF
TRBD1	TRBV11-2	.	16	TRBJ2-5	TGTGCCAGCAGCTCATGGGACGGGACAGGGCAAGAGACCCAGTACTTC	CASSSWDGTGQETQYF
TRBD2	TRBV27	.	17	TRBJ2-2	TGTGCCAGCAGTTTGCCCCGACTAGCGGGGGCTCCCGGGGAGCTGTTTTTT	CASSLPRLAGAPGELFF
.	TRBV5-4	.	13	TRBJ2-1	TGTGCCAGCAGCTGGACTATTAACAATGAGCAGTTCTTC	CASSWTINNEQFF
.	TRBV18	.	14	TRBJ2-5	TGTGCCAGCTCTCCACAGGAGGCAGGAGAGACCCAGTACTTC	CASSPQEAGETQYF
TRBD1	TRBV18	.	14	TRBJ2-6	TGTGCCAGCCCCGACAGGGTTGGGGCCAACGTCCTGACTTTC	CASPDRVGANVLTF
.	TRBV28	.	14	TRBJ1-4	TGTGCCAGCAGTTTGGGAGGACGGAATGAAAAACTGTTTTTT	CASSLGGRNEKLFF
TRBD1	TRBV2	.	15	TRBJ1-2	TGTGCCAGCAAGCCCACAGGTTCGACAGGGAAAGGCTACACCTTC	CASKPTGSTGKGYTF
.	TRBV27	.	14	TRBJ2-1	TGTGCCAGCAGTCCCCGACCCGACAGCCATGAGCAGTTCTTC	CASSPRPDSHEQFF
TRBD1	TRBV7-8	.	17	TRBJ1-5	TGTGCCACGGACCGGCAGGGGGGTCTTAGAAACAATCAGCCCCAGCATTTT	CATDRQGGLRNNQPQHF
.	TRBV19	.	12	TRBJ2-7	TGTGCCAGTAGCCCGAACAGCTACGAGCAGTACTTC	CASSPNSYEQYF
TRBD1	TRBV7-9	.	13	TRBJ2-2	TGTGCCAGCAGCCCAGAAGGGACAGAACGGCTGTTTTTT	CASSPEGTERLFF
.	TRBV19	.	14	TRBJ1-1	TGTGCCAGTAGCCCGAGTAGGGGGATGGCTGAAGCTTTCTTT	CASSPSRGMAEAFF
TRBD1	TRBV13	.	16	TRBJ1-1	TGTGCCAGCAACACAGGGGGGGTGGAAGCGGACACTGAAGCTTTCTTT	CASNTGGVEADTEAFF
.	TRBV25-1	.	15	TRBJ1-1	TGTGCCAGCAGTGACATTGGGGGGGCTGGCACTGAAGCTTTCTTT	CASSDIGGAGTEAFF
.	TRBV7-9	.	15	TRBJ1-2	TGTGCCAGCAGCCCCCGGGGGGCAGGTTCTCATGGCTACACCTTC	CASSPRGAGSHGYTF
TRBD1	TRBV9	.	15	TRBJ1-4	TGTGCCAGCAGCTTTACAGGGGAAACTAATGAAAAACTGTTTTTT	CASSFTGETNEKLFF
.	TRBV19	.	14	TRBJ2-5	TGTGCCAGTAGTCCGAGGGCATCTCGAGAGACCCAGTACTTC	CASSPRASRETQYF
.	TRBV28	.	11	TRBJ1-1	TGTGCCAGCAGTTTAACAGAGGAAGCTTTCTTT	CASSLTEEAFF
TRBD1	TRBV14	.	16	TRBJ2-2	TGTGCCAGCAGCCTCCGGACAGGGGGCTCCGCCGGGGAGCTGTTTTTT	CASSLRTGGSAGELFF
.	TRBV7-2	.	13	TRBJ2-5	TGTGCCAGCAGCTTTGCCAGGAAAGAGACCCAGTACTTC	CASSFARKETQYF
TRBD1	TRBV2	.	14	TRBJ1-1	TGTGCCAGCAGCGCCGACAGGGGGCCTACTGAAGCTTTCTTT	CASSADRGPTEAFF
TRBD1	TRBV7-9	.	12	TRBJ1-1	TGTGCCAGCAGCTTAGGGACAGGGTATAGCTTCTTT	CASSLGTGYSFF
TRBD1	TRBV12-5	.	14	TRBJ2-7	TGTGCTAGTGGTTTTAAGGGACAGGGGTACGAGCAGTACTTC	CASGFKGQGYEQYF
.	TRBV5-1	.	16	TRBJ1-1	TGCGCCAGCAGCTGGGGCCTTCCCGCCATGAACACTGAAGCTTTCTTT	CASSWGLPAMNTEAFF
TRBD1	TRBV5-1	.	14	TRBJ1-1	TGCGCCAGCAGCAGGGGACAGCAGAACACTGAAGCTTTCTTT	CASSRGQQNTEAFF
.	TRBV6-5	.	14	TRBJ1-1	TGTGCCAGCAGCCAATCCTCAGTGAACACTGAAGCTTTCTTT	CASSQSSVNTEAFF
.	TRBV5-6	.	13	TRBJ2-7	TGTGCCAGCAGCCAACTAGACAACTACGAGCAGTACTTC	CASSQLDNYEQYF
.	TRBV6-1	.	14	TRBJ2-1	TGTGCCAGCAGTACCGGGACAGCGGGCAATGAGCAGTTCTTC	CASSTGTAGNEQFF
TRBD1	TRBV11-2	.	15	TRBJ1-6	TGTGCCAGCAGCTTAGAAACAGGGGGTAATTCACCCCTCCACTTT	CASSLETGGNSPLHF
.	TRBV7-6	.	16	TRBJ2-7	TGTGCCAGCAGCTTAATTATCCAGGCCGACGATCCCGAGCAGTACTTC	CASSLIIQADDPEQYF
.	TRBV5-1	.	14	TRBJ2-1	TGCGCCAGCAGCTTCGGGAGCTCCTACAATGAGCAGTTCTTC	CASSFGSSYNEQFF
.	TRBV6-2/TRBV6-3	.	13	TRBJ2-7	TGTGCCAGCAGTTACGGACGGGACTACGAGCAGTACTTC	CASSYGRDYEQYF
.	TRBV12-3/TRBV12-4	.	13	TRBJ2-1	TGTGCCAGCAGCGTCACACAGTACAATGAGCAGTTCTTC	CASSVTQYNEQFF
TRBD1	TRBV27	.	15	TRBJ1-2	TGTGCCAGTAGTTTAGGACAGGGGGCGTCCTATGGCTACACCTTC	CASSLGQGASYGYTF
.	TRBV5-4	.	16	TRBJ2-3	TGTGCCAGCAGCTTGTACCGCCGGCAGGGCACAGATACGCAGTATTTT	CASSLYRRQGTDTQYF
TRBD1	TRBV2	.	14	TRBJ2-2	TGTGCCACAGACAGGACAGGGGACACCGGGGAGCTGTTTTTT	CATDRTGDTGELFF
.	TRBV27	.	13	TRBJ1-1	TGTGCCAGCAGTCTACTAGAGAACACTGAAGCTTTCTTT	CASSLLENTEAFF
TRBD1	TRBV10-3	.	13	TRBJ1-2	TGTGCCATCAGGGACCTGACAGGGTACGGCTACACCTTC	CAIRDLTGYGYTF
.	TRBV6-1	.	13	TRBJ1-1	TGTGCCAGCAGTCAAGCCCAGGCAAGCCGAGCTTTCTTT	CASSQAQASRAFF
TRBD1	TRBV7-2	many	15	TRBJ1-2	TGTGCCAGCAGCTTAGTTCTCACAGGGGCCTATGGCTACACCTTC	CASSLVLTGAYGYTF
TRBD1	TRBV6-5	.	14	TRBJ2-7	TGTGCCAGCTCAAGGACAGGGGAACGCTACGAGCAGTACTTC	CASSRTGERYEQYF
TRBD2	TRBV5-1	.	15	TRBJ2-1	TGCGCCAGCTCAGCGTCGGGGGGCTCCTACAATGAGCAGTTCTTC	CASSASGGSYNEQFF
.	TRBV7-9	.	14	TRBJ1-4	TGTGCCAGCAGCCGACAAGTCGATAATGAAAAACTGTTTTTT	CASSRQVDNEKLFF
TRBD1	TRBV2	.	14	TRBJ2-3	TGTGCCAGCAGTGGGGGGACAGGGGAAGATACGCAGTATTTT	CASSGGTGEDTQYF
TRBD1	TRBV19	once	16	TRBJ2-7	TGTGCCAGTAGTATTGCTCGGGACAGGGGGGACTACGAGCAGTACTTC	CASSIARDRGDYEQYF
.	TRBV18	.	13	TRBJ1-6	TGTGCCACCTCTTACGGTTATAATTCACCCCTCCACTTT	CATSYGYNSPLHF
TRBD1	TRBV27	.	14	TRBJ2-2	TGTGCCAGCAGGACAGGGGGTTACACCGGGGAGCTGTTTTTT	CASRTGGYTGELFF
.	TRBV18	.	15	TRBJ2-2	TGTGCCAGCTCATATCAGGGCCAGAACACCGGGGAGCTGTTTTTT	CASSYQGQNTGELFF
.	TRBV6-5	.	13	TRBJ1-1	TGTGCCAGCAGCCTCTATCGGGGCACTGAAGCTTTCTTT	CASSLYRGTEAFF
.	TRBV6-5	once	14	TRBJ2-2	TGTGCCAGCAGTCGACAGGAGAACACCGGGGAGCTGTTTTTT	CASSRQENTGELFF
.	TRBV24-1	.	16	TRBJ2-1	TGTGCCACCAGTGGAGGGTCCGGGGGCTCCTACAATGAGCAGTTCTTC	CATSGGSGGSYNEQFF